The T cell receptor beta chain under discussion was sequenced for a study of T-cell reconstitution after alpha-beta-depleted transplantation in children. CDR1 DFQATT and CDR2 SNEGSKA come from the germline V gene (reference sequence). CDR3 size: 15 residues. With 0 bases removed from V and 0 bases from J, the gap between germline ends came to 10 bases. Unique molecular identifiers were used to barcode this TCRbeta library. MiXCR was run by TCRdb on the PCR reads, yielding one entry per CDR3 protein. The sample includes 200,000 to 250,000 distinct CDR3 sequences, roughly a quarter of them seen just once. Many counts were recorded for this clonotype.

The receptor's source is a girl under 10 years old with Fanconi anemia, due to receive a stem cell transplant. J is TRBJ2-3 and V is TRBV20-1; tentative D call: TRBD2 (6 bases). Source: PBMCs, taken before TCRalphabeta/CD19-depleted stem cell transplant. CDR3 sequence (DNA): TGCAGTGCTAGAGATCGGGAGTTCAGCACAGATACGCAGTATTTT. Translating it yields CSARDREFSTDTQYF.